Listed below are T cell receptor beta chains from one sample, sequenced in a study of blood T cell repertoires in COVID-19. Generated by immunoSEQ multiplex PCR, the TCRdb table keeps only in-frame clones and is missing some. The sample carries 300,000 to 350,000 clones, almost 90% recorded once. Sequencing input: peripheral blood. The origin of the receptors is a woman in her 70s with COVID-19, enrolled during active disease. CDR3s include the opening cysteine and the closing phenylalanine or tryptophan. Fields, in order: clone size, V gene, D gene, J gene, CDR3 DNA, CDR3 protein. D genes are given only for firm matches. Clone size is given for some rows only: seen once, a few or many times, or a class if the clone is expanded.

>-|TRBV4-1|-|TRBJ2-3
TGCGCCAGCAGCCAAGATACCCCCAGGGTCATTACGCAGTATTTT
CASSQDTPRVITQYF
>-|TRBV5-1|-|TRBJ2-3
TGCGCCAGCAGCTTGGACAGTCCCACAGATACGCAGTATTTT
CASSLDSPTDTQYF
>-|TRBV11-2|TRBD1|TRBJ1-1
TGTGCCAGCAGCCCGGGACAGGGGAGGAACACTGAAGCTTTCTTT
CASSPGQGRNTEAFF
>-|TRBV4-1|TRBD1|TRBJ2-7
TGCGCCAGCAGCCAGGCCCAGGACAGGTCCATCTACGAGCAGTACTTC
CASSQAQDRSIYEQYF
>-|TRBV30|TRBD2|TRBJ2-3
TGTGCCTGGAGTCCCCGGGGTAGCGGGGGCCTAGGGGATACGCAGTATTTT
CAWSPRGSGGLGDTQYF
>-|TRBV9|TRBD1|TRBJ1-2
TGTGCCAGCAGCGTAGGAGGGGGCTTTAACTATGGCTACACCTTC
CASSVGGGFNYGYTF
>-|TRBV7-2|-|TRBJ1-3
TGTGCCAGCAGCTCCCCCGGGGGGGCTGGAAACACCATATATTTT
CASSSPGGAGNTIYF
>-|TRBV7-2|TRBD1|TRBJ1-6
TGTGCCAGCACGGGGGACAGGGGCGCCCCTTTAGAGTCACCCCTCCACTTT
CASTGDRGAPLESPLHF
>few|TRBV19|-|TRBJ1-1
TGTGCCAGTAGTTGGCTTAGGGGGGAAGCTTTCTTT
CASSWLRGEAFF
>-|TRBV24-1|-|TRBJ1-5
TGTGCCACCAGTGATTTCGATCAGCCCCAGCATTTT
CATSDFDQPQHF
>-|TRBV12-3/TRBV12-4|-|TRBJ1-1
TGTGCCAGCAGTCTGGGGACTGCTGGAGCTTTCTTT
CASSLGTAGAFF
>-|TRBV25-1|-|TRBJ2-3
TGTGCCAGCGGAAAACATAACTCAGGGCGGAAAGATACGCAGTATTTT
CASGKHNSGRKDTQYF
>-|TRBV7-9|-|TRBJ2-2
TGTGCCAGCAGCCTCCTTTTCGGGGAGCTGTTTTTT
CASSLLFGELFF
>-|TRBV30|-|TRBJ1-3
TGTGCCCGGAGAACACAGGGAGCTGGAAACACCATATATTTT
CARRTQGAGNTIYF
>once|TRBV12-3/TRBV12-4|-|TRBJ1-1
TGTGCCAGCAGTTTAGCCGGGGAAACTGAAGCTTTCTTT
CASSLAGETEAFF
>few|TRBV7-6|TRBD2|TRBJ2-7
TGTGCCAGCAGCCCGAGTGGCAGCGGGGGGGCCTACGAGCAGTACTTC
CASSPSGSGGAYEQYF
>-|TRBV2|TRBD2|TRBJ2-2
TGTGCCAGCAGTTCTCGACTAGCGGGCGCTAACACCGGGGAGCTGTTTTTT
CASSSRLAGANTGELFF
>few|TRBV28|-|TRBJ1-5
TGTGCCAGCAGTCCTACCGGGACATATAATCAGCCCCAGCATTTT
CASSPTGTYNQPQHF
>-|TRBV29-1|-|TRBJ1-2
TGCAGCGTGGTTACAGGACCAAACTATGGCTACACCTTC
CSVVTGPNYGYTF
>-|TRBV27|-|TRBJ1-1
TGTGCCAGCAGTTTATCAGGGGGTGGGGGCACTGAAGCTTTCTTT
CASSLSGGGGTEAFF
>-|TRBV6-1|-|TRBJ1-1
TGTGCCAGCAGTGAAACCGGGTATGGTCTCGGGAACACTGAAGCTTTCTTT
CASSETGYGLGNTEAFF
>-|TRBV24-1|TRBD1|TRBJ2-1
TGTGCCACCAGTGCAGAGGGGGCATCAAATGAGCAGTTCTTC
CATSAEGASNEQFF
>-|TRBV3-1/TRBV3-2|TRBD1|TRBJ1-3
TGTGCCAGCAGGAGGGACAGGGCTGGAAACACCATATATTTT
CASRRDRAGNTIYF